Below are 27 T cell receptor beta chains sequenced from a single sample in a study of spatial heterogeneity in lung cancer. Time point of the sample: sample taken at primary tumor resection. No cells were sorted before sequencing. The whole RNA sequenced was extracted from tumor, nontumor lung or frozen PBMC. TCRdb itself ran the 5' RACE reads through MiXCR, one entry per CDR3 protein. The sample lists roughly 80,000 distinct CDR3 sequences; about 12% were seen once. The sample in question was PBMCs, obtained at surgery. The receptors here all came from a male donor with early-stage non-small cell lung cancer.

The chain is built from TRBV5-1 and TRBJ2-2; the D call may be TRBD1 or TRBD2 (6 bases each). CDR1 SGHRS and CDR2 YFSETQ come from the germline V gene. The germline V and J ends were trimmed by 3 bases and 5 bases, with 17 bases remaining between them. The CDR3 is 16 amino acids. For the CDR3, the DNA is TGCGCCAGCAGCTCCGGGACAACCCGGGGGACCGGGGAGCTGTTTTTT. Its translation: CASSSGTTRGTGELFF.

The chain recombines TRBV5-5 with TRBJ1-1; TRBD1 agrees at 8 bases. J lost 11 bases, V lost 5 bases, and 5 bases had no gene match. This CDR3 is 11 amino acids long. From germline, CDR1 is SGHKS and CDR2 YYEKEE (reference sequence). The CDR3 sequence: CASSSGGLAFF. CDR3 bases: TGTGCCAGCAGTTCAGGGGGCCTGGCTTTCTTT.

This clonotype was found a few times. The V gene is TRBV25-1, the J gene TRBJ1-6, with TRBD1 matching 7 bases. The CDR3 sequence is 15 residues long. CDR1 MGHDK and CDR2 SYGVNS come from the germline V gene. The junction had 4 bases not matched to a gene; V was cut back by 0 bases and J by 8 bases. The CDR3 reads CASSEYRTGDSPLHF. The CDR3 nucleotides are TGTGCCAGCAGTGAATACAGGACAGGCGATTCACCCCTCCACTTT.

This chain uses TRBV11-2 with TRBJ1-1, with D tentatively TRBD1 (6 bases). The CDR3 covers 13 residues. Trimming removed 1 base at V and 10 bases at J, with 13 bases between. Germline V gene data show CDR1 as SGHAT and CDR2 as FQNNGV. The chain's CDR3 is CASSLAGGQRAFF. CDR3 coding DNA: TGTGCCAGCAGCTTAGCGGGGGGACAACGAGCTTTCTTT.

This clonotype was picked up a small number of times. The gene calls are TRBV11-2 and TRBJ1-6, with 7 bases lining up with TRBD1. V shed 5 bases, J shed 10 bases, and the junction held 8 bases outside the gene matches. CDR3 size: 14 residues. From germline, CDR1 is SGHAT and CDR2 FQNNGV. The CDR3 region is CASSLDREGSPLHF. Here the CDR3 DNA reads TGTGCCAGCAGCCTCGACAGGGAAGGATCACCCCTCCACTTT. The entire variable domain, with the rest obtained from reference TRBV11-2 and TRBJ1-6, is as follows: EAGVAQSPRYKIIEKRQSVAFWCNPISGHATLYWYQQILGQGPKLLIQFQNNGVVDDSQLPKDRFSAERLKGVDSTLKIQPAKLEDSAVYLCASSLDREGSPLHFGNGTRLTVT.

This chain links TRBV5-6 with TRBJ2-7, with 7 bases identical to TRBD1. J was trimmed by 0 bases and V by 0 bases; bases with no gene match: 6. The CDR3 sequence is 16 residues long. Germline V gene sequence: CDR1 SGHDT, CDR2 YYEEEE. The CDR3 DNA is TGTGCCAGCAGCTTGGCAAGACAGGGCTTCTCCTACGAGCAGTACTTC. Translation gives CASSLARQGFSYEQYF.

V usage is TRBV11-2 and J usage is TRBJ2-7; TRBD1 might be the D (6 bases). This CDR3 has 13 amino acids. V lost 1 base to trimming and J lost 5 bases, with 9 bases between them. Germline V CDR1 and CDR2: SGHAT, FQNNGV. The CDR3 DNA is TGTGCCAGCAGCTTAGTTACAGGGAACGAGCAGTACTTC. It codes for CASSLVTGNEQYF.

This clonotype was seen a handful of times. This chain uses TRBV20-1 with TRBJ2-5; 7 bases align to TRBD1. The CDR3 extends over 17 amino acids. Germline CDR1 and CDR2: DFQATT and SNEGSKA (reference sequence). Germline trimming cut 5 bases from V and 2 bases from J; bases unmatched to any gene: 17. CDR3 sequence (DNA): TGCAGTGCTCCGAGAGAGAGAGTGACAGGGTCGCAAGAGACCCAGTACTTC. The encoded protein is CSAPRERVTGSQETQYF.

The chain joins TRBV5-4 to TRBJ2-7; 9 bases are a match to TRBD1. Germline values: CDR1 SGHNT, CDR2 YYREEE (reference sequence). This CDR3 region has 15 residues. The J segment lost 5 bases and the V segment lost 2 bases, leaving 8 bases of the junction unmatched. This CDR3 reads CASSFGTGKSNEQYF. The DNA of the CDR3 is TGTGCCAGCAGCTTCGGGACAGGGAAGTCCAACGAGCAGTACTTC.

V gene TRBV14 combines with J gene TRBJ2-1; D gene ambiguous. Trimming took 6 bases from V and 7 from J, leaving 19 bases between them. CDR1 is SGHDN, CDR2 FVKESK, per germline. The CDR3 covers 15 residues. This CDR3 reads CASSSARAWDNEQFF. In DNA form, the CDR3 reads TGTGCCAGCAGTTCGGCCCGCGCCTGGGATAATGAGCAGTTCTTC.

This rearrangement joins TRBV5-1 to TRBJ2-5; D is undetermined. The CDR3 extends over 14 amino acids. Trimming removed 3 bases from V and 2 bases from J, with 11 bases in between. Germline V gene lookup returns CDR1 SGHRS and CDR2 YFSETQ. CDR3 in DNA: TGCGCCAGCAGCTCTCCCCTTGCACAAGAGACCCAGTACTTC. Translated, it gives CASSSPLAQETQYF.

This clonotype was seen a few times. V and J are TRBV20-1 and TRBJ2-3; D might be TRBD2 (5 bases). V dropped 5 bases and J dropped 6 bases, with 15 bases sitting between them. This CDR3 comprises 13 residues. Per germline, CDR1 DFQATT and CDR2 SNEGSKA (reference sequence). The CDR3 DNA is TGCAGTGCTCAGAGGGTCCTCTGGGATACGCAGTATTTT. Translation gives CSAQRVLWDTQYF.

This clonotype showed up many times. The chain links TRBV12-3 or TRBV12-4 to TRBJ1-4; D not resolved. CDR3 size: 15 residues. The germline V and J ends were trimmed by 3 bases and 11 bases, with 19 bases remaining between them. CDR3 residues: CASSFRTAGRDKLFF. CDR3 nucleotides: TGTGCCAGCAGTTTCAGGACGGCCGGGAGGGATAAACTGTTTTTT.

In regard to this clonotype: It may be a read error: a sequence one base away is much more abundant. Here the CDR3 omits its conserved ending phenylalanine or tryptophan, so a read error is the likely source. The V call is TRBV30, the J call TRBJ1-4, with D unresolved. This CDR3 comprises 14 residues. The V gene lost 2 bases and the J gene lost 0 bases, with 7 bases spanning the gap. Germline V gene lookup returns CDR1 GTSNPN and CDR2 SVGIG (reference sequence). The CDR3 DNA is TGTGCCTGGAGTCGGATTACAACTAATGAAAAACTGTTTTCT. Its translation: CAWSRITTNEKLFS.

The rearrangement uses TRBV29-1 and TRBJ2-2, with D perhaps TRBD2 (5 bases). The germline V gene encodes CDR1 SQVTM and CDR2 ANQGSEA. The V and J ends lost 4 bases and 5 bases respectively, with 8 bases between them. The CDR3 length is 12 residues. CDR3 nucleotides: TGCAGCGTTGTTCCGGGGACCGGGGAGCTGTTTTTT. The encoded protein is CSVVPGTGELFF.

This clonotype was counted at least ten times. The chain has TRBV29-1 and TRBJ1-1, with 9 bases matching TRBD1. This CDR3 spans 14 amino acids. Germline V gene data show CDR1 as SQVTM and CDR2 as ANQGSEA. V was pared by 5 bases and J by 0 bases, with 4 bases of the junction left unmatched. Written as DNA, the CDR3 is TGCAGCGTTACAACAGGGGGCTTGAACACTGAAGCTTTCTTT. It encodes CSVTTGGLNTEAFF.

This clonotype occurred a few times. The chain uses TRBV19 and TRBJ1-6; perhaps TRBD1 as D (5 bases). Trimming pared 5 bases from V and 6 bases from J, leaving 23 bases between. The CDR3 spans 18 residues. CDR1 and CDR2 (germline): LNHDA, SQIVND (reference sequence). In nucleotides, the CDR3 is TGTGCCAGTAGTTCAGATAGAAGGGGATGGCTACGTAATTCACCCCTCCACTTT. Protein: CASSSDRRGWLRNSPLHF.

The chain has TRBV6-5 and TRBJ1-1; D gene uncertain. Germline assignment: CDR1 MNHEY and CDR2 SVGAGI. The CDR3 length is 15 residues. The V end lost 5 bases, the J end lost 0 bases, and 13 bases lay between the germline ends. Written as DNA, the CDR3 is TGTGCCAGCAGTGCCGCGGGGAGACTGAACACTGAAGCTTTCTTT. It encodes CASSAAGRLNTEAFF.

The chain carries TRBV7-3 and TRBJ2-1; 10 positions agree with TRBD2. The CDR3 is 15 amino acids. Trimming took 2 bases from V and 7 from J; bases not matched to a gene: 5. Germline CDR1 and CDR2: SGHTA and FQGTGA. The CDR3 protein is CASSLLAGEGNEQFF. In DNA form, the CDR3 reads TGTGCCAGCAGCTTACTAGCGGGAGAAGGGAATGAGCAGTTCTTC.

This sequence joins TRBV29-1 and TRBJ2-2; D gene unclear. The CDR3 totals 13 residues. In germline, CDR1 is SQVTM, CDR2 ANQGSEA. Deletions cut 4 bases from V and 2 bases from J, with 8 bases between. In DNA form, the CDR3 reads TGCAGCGTTGTACAGTCCAACACCGGGGAGCTGTTTTTT. Translating it yields CSVVQSNTGELFF.

This clonotype has a handful of counts. This chain links TRBV20-1 with TRBJ2-7, with D unresolved. The germline V gene encodes CDR1 DFQATT and CDR2 SNEGSKA (reference sequence). The CDR3 is 15 residues long. V lost 3 bases and J 7 bases, leaving 22 bases between the germline ends. The DNA for the CDR3 is TGCAGTGCTAGCCACACCCTCCGCCCACTGCGGGAGCAGTACTTC. Residues: CSASHTLRPLREQYF.

This clonotype turned up a few times. V usage is TRBV29-1 and J usage is TRBJ2-7; possible D gene TRBD2, 5 bases. The germline CDR1 and CDR2 sequences are SQVTM and ANQGSEA. The CDR3 loop spans 15 amino acids. Between the trimmed V and J ends, which lost 0 bases and 0 bases, there was a span of 12 bases. CDR3 region: CSVEDQREGSYEQYF. CDR3 bases: TGCAGCGTTGAAGATCAGCGAGAGGGCTCCTACGAGCAGTACTTC.

The J gene is TRBJ2-7, the V gene TRBV19; weak D call: TRBD1 (6 bases). This CDR3 is built from 12 residues. V lost 7 bases and J lost 2, with 9 bases in between. Germline V gene lookup returns CDR1 LNHDA and CDR2 SQIVND (reference sequence). Written as DNA, the CDR3 is TGTGCCAGTAAGGGGGATACCTACGAGCAGTACTTC. Translated: CASKGDTYEQYF.

The table lists this clonotype with many counts. This sequence joins TRBV7-2 and TRBJ1-5; D unresolved. This CDR3 comprises 14 residues. CDR1 and CDR2 (germline): SGHTA, FQGNSA. V lost 5 bases and J 11 bases, leaving 19 bases between the germline ends. CDR3 residues: CASSPTLVDPAQHF. The DNA for the CDR3 is TGTGCCAGCAGCCCGACTCTTGTAGATCCTGCCCAGCATTTT.

This clonotype appeared a few times. This rearrangement joins TRBV10-1 to TRBJ2-2; 8 positions match TRBD1. The CDR3 contains 14 residues. Unmatched junction bases numbered 2, after V lost 3 bases and J lost 5 bases. Germline V gene sequence: CDR1 WNHNN, CDR2 SYGVQD (reference sequence). CDR3 residues: CASSEWTGTGELFF. CDR3 DNA: TGCGCCAGCAGTGAATGGACAGGGACCGGGGAGCTGTTTTTT.

In this sample, this clonotype turned up a few times. The genes are TRBV5-1 and TRBJ1-1; D might be TRBD1 (6 bases). Germline CDR1 is SGHRS and CDR2 is YFSETQ. The germline V and J ends were trimmed by 7 bases and 0 bases, with 19 bases remaining between them. This CDR3 comprises 16 residues. The CDR3 loop is CASYDRQWSMNTEAFF. CDR3 DNA: TGCGCCAGCTACGACAGGCAGTGGTCGATGAACACTGAAGCTTTCTTT. The whole variable domain, filled in from reference TRBV5-1 and TRBJ1-1, reads KAGVTQTPRYLIKTRGQQVTLSCSPISGHRSVSWYQQTPGQGLQFLFEYFSETQRNKGNFPGRFSGRQFSNSRSEMNVSTLELGDSALYLCASYDRQWSMNTEAFFGQGTRLTVV.

This clonotype has only a few counts. The chain carries TRBV6-6 and TRBJ1-1; D uncertain. CDR1 and CDR2 (germline): MNHNY, SVGAGI (reference sequence). The CDR3 spans 13 residues. V lost 2 bases to trimming and J lost 1 base, with 5 bases between them. The CDR3 here is CASSYASNTEAFF. In nucleotides, the CDR3 is TGTGCCAGCAGTTACGCGTCGAACACTGAAGCTTTCTTT.